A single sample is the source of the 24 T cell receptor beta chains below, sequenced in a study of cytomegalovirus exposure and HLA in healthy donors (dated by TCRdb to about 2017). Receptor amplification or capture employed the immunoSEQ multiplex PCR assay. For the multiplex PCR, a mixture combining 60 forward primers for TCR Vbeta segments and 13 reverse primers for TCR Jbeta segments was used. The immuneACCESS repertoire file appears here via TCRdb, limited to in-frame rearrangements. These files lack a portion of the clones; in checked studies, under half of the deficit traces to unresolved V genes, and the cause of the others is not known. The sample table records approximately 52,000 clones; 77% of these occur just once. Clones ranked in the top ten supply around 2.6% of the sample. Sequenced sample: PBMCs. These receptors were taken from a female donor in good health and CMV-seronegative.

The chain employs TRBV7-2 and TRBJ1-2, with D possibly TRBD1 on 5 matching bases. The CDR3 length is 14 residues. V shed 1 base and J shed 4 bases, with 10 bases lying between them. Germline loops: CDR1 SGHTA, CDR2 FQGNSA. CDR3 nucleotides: TGTGCCAGCAGCTTAGTTGGGGCTATCTATGGCTACACCTTC. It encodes CASSLVGAIYGYTF.

This CDR3 is CATSRDYSYEQYF. The CDR3, as DNA: TGTGCCACCAGCAGAGATTACTCCTACGAGCAGTACTTC. The chain employs TRBV15 and TRBJ2-7; the D is unclear. Germline assignment: CDR1 LNHNV and CDR2 YYDKDF (reference sequence). Trimming removed 0 bases at V and 0 bases at J, with 3 bases between. The CDR3 consists of 13 residues. Supplemented by reference TRBV15 and TRBJ2-7, the full variable domain reads DAMVIQNPRYQVTQFGKPVTLSCSQTLNHNVMYWYQQKSSQAPKLLFHYYDKDFNNEADTPDNFQSRRPNTSFCFLDIRSPGLGDTAMYLCATSRDYSYEQYFGPGTRLTVT.

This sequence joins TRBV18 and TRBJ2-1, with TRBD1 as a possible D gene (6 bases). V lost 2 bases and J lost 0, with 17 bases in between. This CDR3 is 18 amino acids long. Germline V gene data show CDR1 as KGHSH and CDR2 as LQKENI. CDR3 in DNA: TGTGCCAGCTCACCATTTTTAAGTGGACAGCTCTCCTACAATGAGCAGTTCTTC. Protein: CASSPFLSGQLSYNEQFF.

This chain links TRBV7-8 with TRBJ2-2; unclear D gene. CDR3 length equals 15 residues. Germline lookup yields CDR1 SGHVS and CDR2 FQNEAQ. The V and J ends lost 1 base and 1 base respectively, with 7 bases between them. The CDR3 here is CASSLGTVNTGELFF. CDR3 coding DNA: TGTGCCAGCAGCTTAGGTACAGTGAACACCGGGGAGCTGTTTTTT.

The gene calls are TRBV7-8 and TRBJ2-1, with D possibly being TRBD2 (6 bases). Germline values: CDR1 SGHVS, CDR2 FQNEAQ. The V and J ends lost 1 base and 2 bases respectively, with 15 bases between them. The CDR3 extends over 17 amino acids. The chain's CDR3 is CASSLEFGTSAYNEQFF. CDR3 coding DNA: TGTGCCAGCAGCTTAGAATTCGGGACTTCTGCCTACAATGAGCAGTTCTTC. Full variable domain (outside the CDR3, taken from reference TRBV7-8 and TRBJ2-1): GAGVSQSPRYKVAKRGQDVALRCDPISGHVSLFWYQQALGQGPEFLTYFQNEAQLDKSGLPSDRFFAERPEGSVSTLKIQRTQQEDSAVYLCASSLEFGTSAYNEQFFGPGTRLTVL.

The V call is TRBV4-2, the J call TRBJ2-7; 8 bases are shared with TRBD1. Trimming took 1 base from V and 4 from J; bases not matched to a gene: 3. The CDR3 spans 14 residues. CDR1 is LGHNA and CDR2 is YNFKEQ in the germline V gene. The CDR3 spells CASSQGQGLYEQYF. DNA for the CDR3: TGTGCCAGCAGCCAAGGACAGGGGTTGTACGAGCAGTACTTC.

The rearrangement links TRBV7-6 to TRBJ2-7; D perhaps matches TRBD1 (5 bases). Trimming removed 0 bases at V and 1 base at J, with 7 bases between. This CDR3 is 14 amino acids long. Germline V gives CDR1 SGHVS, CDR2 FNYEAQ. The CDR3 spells CASSLAAGSYEQYF. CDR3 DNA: TGTGCCAGCAGCTTAGCGGCAGGGTCCTACGAGCAGTACTTC.

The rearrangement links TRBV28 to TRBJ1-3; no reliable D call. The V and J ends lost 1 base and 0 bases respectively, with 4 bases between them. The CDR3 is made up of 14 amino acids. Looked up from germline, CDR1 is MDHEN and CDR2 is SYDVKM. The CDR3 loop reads CASSLSYSGNTIYF. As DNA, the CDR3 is TGTGCCAGCAGTTTATCTTACTCTGGAAACACCATATATTTT. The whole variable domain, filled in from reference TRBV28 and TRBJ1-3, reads DVKVTQSSRYLVKRTGEKVFLECVQDMDHENMFWYRQDPGLGLRLIYFSYDVKMKEKGDIPEGYSVSREKKERFSLILESASTNQTSMYLCASSLSYSGNTIYFGEGSWLTVV.

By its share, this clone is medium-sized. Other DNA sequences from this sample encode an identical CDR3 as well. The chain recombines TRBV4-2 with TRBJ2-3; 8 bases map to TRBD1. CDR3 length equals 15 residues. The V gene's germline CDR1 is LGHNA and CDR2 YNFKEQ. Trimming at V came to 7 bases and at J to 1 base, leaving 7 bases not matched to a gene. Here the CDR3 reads CASKKGDRRTDTQYF. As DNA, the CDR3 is TGTGCCAGCAAAAAGGGGGACAGGCGCACAGATACGCAGTATTTT.

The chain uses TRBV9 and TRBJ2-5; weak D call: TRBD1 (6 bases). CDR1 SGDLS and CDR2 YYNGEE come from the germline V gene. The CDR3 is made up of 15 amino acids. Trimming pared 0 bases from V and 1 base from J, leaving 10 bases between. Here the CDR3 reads CASSVAVRGQETQYF. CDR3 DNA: TGTGCCAGCAGCGTAGCGGTCAGGGGCCAAGAGACCCAGTACTTC.

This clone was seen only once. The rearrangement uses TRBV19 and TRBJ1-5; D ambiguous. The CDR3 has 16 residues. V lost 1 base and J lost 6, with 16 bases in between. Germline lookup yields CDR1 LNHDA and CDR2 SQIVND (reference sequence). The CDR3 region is CASSIAGTLQAQPQHF. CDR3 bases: TGTGCCAGTAGTATAGCAGGCACCCTTCAGGCTCAGCCCCAGCATTTT.

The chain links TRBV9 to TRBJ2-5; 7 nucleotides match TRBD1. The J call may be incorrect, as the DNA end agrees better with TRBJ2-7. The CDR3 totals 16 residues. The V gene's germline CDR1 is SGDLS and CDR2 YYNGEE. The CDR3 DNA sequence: TGTGCCAGCAGCGCGAGATCGACAGGGCACTCCTACGAGCAGTACTTC. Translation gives CASSARSTGHSYEQYF.

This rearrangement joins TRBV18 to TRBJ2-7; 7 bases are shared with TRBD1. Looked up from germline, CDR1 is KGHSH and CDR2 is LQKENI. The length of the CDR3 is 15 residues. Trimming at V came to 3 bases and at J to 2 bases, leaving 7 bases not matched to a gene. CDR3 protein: CASSPGQANTYEQYF. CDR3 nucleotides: TGTGCCAGCTCACCCGGACAGGCCAACACCTACGAGCAGTACTTC.

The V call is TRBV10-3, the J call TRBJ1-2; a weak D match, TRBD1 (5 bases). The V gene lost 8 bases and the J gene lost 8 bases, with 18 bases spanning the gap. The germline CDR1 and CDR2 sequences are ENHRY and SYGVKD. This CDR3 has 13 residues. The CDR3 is CAIEQGGLGGYTF. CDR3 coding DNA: TGTGCCATCGAGCAGGGAGGGTTAGGAGGCTACACCTTC.

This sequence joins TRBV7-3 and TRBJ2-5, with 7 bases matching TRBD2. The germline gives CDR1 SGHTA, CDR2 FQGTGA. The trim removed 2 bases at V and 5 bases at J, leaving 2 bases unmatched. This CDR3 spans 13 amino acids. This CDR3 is CASSLGGGETQYF. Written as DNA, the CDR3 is TGTGCCAGCAGCTTAGGGGGAGGGGAGACCCAGTACTTC.

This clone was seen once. Written as DNA, the CDR3 is TGTGCCAGCAGCTTACGGCAGCGGAAGCCCCTGCTGAAGTATACAGATACGCAGTATTTT. Its translation is CASSLRQRKPLLKYTDTQYF. The V and J genes are TRBV7-8 and TRBJ2-3, with a weak D call TRBD2 (5 bases). The CDR3 contains 20 residues. Germline CDR1 is SGHVS and CDR2 is FQNEAQ. The V end was cut by 2 bases, the J end by 3 bases, with 27 bases between. Complete variable domain (other parts from reference TRBV7-8 and TRBJ2-3): GAGVSQSPRYKVAKRGQDVALRCDPISGHVSLFWYQQALGQGPEFLTYFQNEAQLDKSGLPSDRFFAERPEGSVSTLKIQRTQQEDSAVYLCASSLRQRKPLLKYTDTQYFGPGTRLTVL.

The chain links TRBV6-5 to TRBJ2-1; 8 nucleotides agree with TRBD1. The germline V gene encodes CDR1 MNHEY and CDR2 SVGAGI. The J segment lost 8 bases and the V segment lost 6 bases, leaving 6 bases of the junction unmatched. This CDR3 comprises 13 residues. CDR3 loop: CASSRTGYDEQFF. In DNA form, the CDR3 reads TGTGCCAGCAGCCGGACAGGGTACGATGAGCAGTTCTTC.

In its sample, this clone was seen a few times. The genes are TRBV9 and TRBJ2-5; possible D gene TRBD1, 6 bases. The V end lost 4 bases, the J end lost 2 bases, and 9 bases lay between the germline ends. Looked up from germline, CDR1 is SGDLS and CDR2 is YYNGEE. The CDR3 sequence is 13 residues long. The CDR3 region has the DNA TGTGCCAGCAGCACCGGACAGCAAGAGACCCAGTACTTC. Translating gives CASSTGQQETQYF.

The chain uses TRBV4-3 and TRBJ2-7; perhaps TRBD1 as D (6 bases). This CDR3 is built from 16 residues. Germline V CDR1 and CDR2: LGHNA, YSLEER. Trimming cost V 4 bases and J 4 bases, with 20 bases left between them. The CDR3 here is CASSPDNRVGGYEQYF. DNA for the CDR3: TGCGCCAGCAGCCCAGACAACAGGGTCGGTGGTTACGAGCAGTACTTC.

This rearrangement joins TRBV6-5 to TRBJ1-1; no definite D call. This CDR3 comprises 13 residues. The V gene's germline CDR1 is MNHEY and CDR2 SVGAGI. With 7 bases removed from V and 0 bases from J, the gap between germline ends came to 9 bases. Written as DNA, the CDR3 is TGTGCCAGCACCGAAGAGGTGAACACTGAAGCTTTCTTT. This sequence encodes CASTEEVNTEAFF.

The CDR3 nucleotides read TGTGCCAGCAGCTTAGCGATAAATTCAGGGGGGTTCGATGGCTACACCTTC. It codes for CASSLAINSGGFDGYTF. The chain combines TRBV7-2 with TRBJ1-2, with 7 bases that match TRBD1. The CDR3 contains 17 residues. V was pared by 0 bases and J by 6 bases, with 13 bases of the junction left unmatched. Germline V gene data show CDR1 as SGHTA and CDR2 as FQGNSA. The full variable domain, with the rest looked up from reference TRBV7-2 and TRBJ1-2, is GAGVSQSPSNKVTEKGKDVELRCDPISGHTALYWYRQSLGQGLEFLIYFQGNSAPDKSGLPSDRFSAERTGGSVSTLTIQRTQQEDSAVYLCASSLAINSGGFDGYTFGSGTRLTVV.

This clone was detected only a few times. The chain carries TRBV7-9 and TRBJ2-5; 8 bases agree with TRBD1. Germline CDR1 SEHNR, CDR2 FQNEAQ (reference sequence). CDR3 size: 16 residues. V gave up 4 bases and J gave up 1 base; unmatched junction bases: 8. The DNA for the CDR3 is TGTGCCAGCAGCTCAGGGACAGGAGGGGTCCAAGAGACCCAGTACTTC. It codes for CASSSGTGGVQETQYF. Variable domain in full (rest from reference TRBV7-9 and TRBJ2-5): DTGVSQNPRHKITKRGQNVTFRCDPISEHNRLYWYRQTLGQGPEFLTYFQNEAQLEKSRLLSDRFSAERPKGSFSTLEIQRTEQGDSAMYLCASSSGTGGVQETQYFGPGTRLLVL.

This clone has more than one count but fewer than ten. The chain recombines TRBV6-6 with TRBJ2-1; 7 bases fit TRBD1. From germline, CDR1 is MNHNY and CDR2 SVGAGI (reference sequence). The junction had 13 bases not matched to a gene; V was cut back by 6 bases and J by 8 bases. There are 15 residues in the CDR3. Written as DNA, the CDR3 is TGTGCCAGCAGCCCCAGGACAGGCTCACGGGATGAGCAGTTCTTC. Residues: CASSPRTGSRDEQFF.

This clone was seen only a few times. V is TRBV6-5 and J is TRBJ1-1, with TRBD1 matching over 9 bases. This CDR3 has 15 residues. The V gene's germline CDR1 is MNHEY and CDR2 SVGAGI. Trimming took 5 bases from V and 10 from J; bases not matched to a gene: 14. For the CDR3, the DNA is TGTGCCAGCAGTCCGATCCCGGGACAGGGTTCAGCAGCTTTCTTT. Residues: CASSPIPGQGSAAFF.